The 3 T cell receptor beta chains below come from one sample, sequenced in a study of early stage breast cancer tumors. Assay used: immunoSEQ multiplex PCR; TCRdb lists only in-frame clones, some missing. The sample records about 51,000 clones, around 80% being singletons. Sequencing was done on a sample of blood. The origin of the receptors is a person aged 35-49 years with breast cancer.

The gene calls are TRBV6-1 and TRBJ2-7; a possible D gene is TRBD2 (6 bases). The V gene lost 6 bases and the J gene lost 2 bases, with 11 bases spanning the gap. Germline loops: CDR1 MNHNS, CDR2 SASEGT. The length of the CDR3 is 13 residues. CDR3 residues: CASRGTDTYEQYF. In nucleotides, the CDR3 is TGTGCCAGCAGGGGGACTGATACCTACGAGCAGTACTTC.

V is TRBV7-3 and J is TRBJ2-1, with 9 bases fitting TRBD2. Germline trimming cut 8 bases from V and 5 bases from J; bases unmatched to any gene: 10. Germline V lookup: CDR1 SGHTA, CDR2 FQGTGA. This CDR3 region has 15 residues. Written as DNA, the CDR3 is TGTGCCAGCCGCCCTGTAGCGGGAGCACACAATGAGCAGTTCTTC. This sequence encodes CASRPVAGAHNEQFF. The entire variable domain, with the rest obtained from reference TRBV7-3 and TRBJ2-1, is as follows: GAGVSQTPSNKVTEKGKYVELRCDPISGHTALYWYRQSLGQGPEFLIYFQGTGAADDSGLPNDRFFAVRPEGSVSTLKIQRTERGDSAVYLCASRPVAGAHNEQFFGPGTRLTVL.

The V gene is TRBV7-2, the J gene TRBJ2-7; D is unresolved. This CDR3 has 15 residues. Germline V gives CDR1 SGHTA, CDR2 FQGNSA. Between the trimmed V and J ends, which lost 1 base and 1 base, there was a span of 11 bases. CDR3: CASSLVGADSYEQYF. In nucleotides, the CDR3 is TGTGCCAGCAGCTTAGTAGGAGCCGATTCCTACGAGCAGTACTTC.